This TCR beta chain emerged from a study of early T cells in non-severe SARS-CoV-2 infection. Individually, cDNA molecules had unique molecular identifiers attached to them. MiXCR, applied by TCRdb to the 5' RACE reads, yields one record per CDR3 protein. The data hold approximately 42,000 distinct CDR3 sequences, with 5.5% to 6.5% observed a single time. This CDR3 has 15 residues. V was clipped by 3 bases and J by 8 bases; unmatched bases: 12. This clonotype came up many times. The sample comprised whole blood. The sequence derives from an adult who was a healthcare worker with PCR-confirmed SARS-CoV-2 infection or an uninfected control (not recorded which). The rearrangement uses TRBV12-3 or TRBV12-4 and TRBJ1-2; 7 bases match TRBD1. CDR3 residues: CASSLAGTARAGYTF. CDR3 nucleotide sequence: TGTGCCAGCAGTTTGGCTGGGACAGCCCGTGCGGGCTACACCTTC.